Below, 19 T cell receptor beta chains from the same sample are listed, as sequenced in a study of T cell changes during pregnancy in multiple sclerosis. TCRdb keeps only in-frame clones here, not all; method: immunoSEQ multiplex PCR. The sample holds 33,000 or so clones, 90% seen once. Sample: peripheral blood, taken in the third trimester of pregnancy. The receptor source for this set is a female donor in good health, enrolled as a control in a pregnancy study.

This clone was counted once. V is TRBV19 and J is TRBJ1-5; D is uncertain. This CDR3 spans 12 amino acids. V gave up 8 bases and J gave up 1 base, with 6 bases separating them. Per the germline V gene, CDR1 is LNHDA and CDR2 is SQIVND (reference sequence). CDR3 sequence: CASRGSNQPQHF. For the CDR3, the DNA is TGTGCCAGTCGAGGAAGCAATCAGCCCCAGCATTTT.

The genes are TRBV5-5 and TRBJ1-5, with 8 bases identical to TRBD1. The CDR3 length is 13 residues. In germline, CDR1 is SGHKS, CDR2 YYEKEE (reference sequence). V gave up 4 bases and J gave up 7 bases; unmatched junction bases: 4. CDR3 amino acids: CASSKDRVQPQHF. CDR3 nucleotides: TGTGCCAGCAGCAAGGACAGGGTCCAGCCCCAGCATTTT.

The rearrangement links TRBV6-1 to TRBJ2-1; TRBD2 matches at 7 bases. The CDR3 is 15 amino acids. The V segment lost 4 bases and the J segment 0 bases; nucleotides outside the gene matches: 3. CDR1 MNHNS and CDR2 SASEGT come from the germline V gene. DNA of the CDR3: TGTGCCAGCAGTGCCGGCGGGGGCTCCTACAATGAGCAGTTCTTC. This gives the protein CASSAGGGSYNEQFF.

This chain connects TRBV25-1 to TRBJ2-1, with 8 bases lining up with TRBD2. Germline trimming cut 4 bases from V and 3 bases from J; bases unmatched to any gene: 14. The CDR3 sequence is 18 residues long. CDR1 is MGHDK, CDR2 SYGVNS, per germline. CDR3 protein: CASSANSREGVLYNEQFF. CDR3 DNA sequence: TGTGCCAGCAGTGCGAATTCCCGGGAGGGGGTACTCTACAATGAGCAGTTCTTC.

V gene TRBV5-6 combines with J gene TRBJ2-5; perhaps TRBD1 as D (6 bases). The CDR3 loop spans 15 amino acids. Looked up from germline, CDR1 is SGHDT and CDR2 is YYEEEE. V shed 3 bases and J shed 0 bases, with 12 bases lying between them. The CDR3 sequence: CASSSLRTDQETQYF. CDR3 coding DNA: TGTGCCAGCAGCTCGCTTAGGACAGACCAAGAGACCCAGTACTTC.

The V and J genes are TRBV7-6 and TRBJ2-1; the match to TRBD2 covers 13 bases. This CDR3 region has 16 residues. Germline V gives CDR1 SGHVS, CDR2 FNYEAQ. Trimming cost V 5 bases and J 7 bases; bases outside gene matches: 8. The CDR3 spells CASSLAGTSGVNEQFF. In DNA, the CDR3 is TGTGCCAGCAGCCTGGCTGGGACTAGCGGGGTTAATGAGCAGTTCTTC.

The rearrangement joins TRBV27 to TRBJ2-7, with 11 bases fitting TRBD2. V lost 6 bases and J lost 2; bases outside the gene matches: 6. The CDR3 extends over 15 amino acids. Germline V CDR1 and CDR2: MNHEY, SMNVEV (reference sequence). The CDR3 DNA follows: TGTGCCAGCAGAGCCGGGACTAGCGGTACCTACGAGCAGTACTTC. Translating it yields CASRAGTSGTYEQYF.

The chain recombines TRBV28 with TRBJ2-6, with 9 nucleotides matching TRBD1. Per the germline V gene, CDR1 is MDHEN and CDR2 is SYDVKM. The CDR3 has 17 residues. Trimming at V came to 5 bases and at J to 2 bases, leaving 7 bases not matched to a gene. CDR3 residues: CASSTGGAIPGANVLTF. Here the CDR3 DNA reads TGTGCCAGCAGTACAGGGGGCGCCATCCCTGGGGCCAACGTCCTGACTTTC.

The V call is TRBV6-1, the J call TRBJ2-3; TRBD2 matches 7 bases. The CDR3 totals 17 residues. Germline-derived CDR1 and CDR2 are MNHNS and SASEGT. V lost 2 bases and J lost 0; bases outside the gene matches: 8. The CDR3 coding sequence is TGTGCCAGCAGTGAACGCCTCGGGGGAGGGAGCACAGATACGCAGTATTTT. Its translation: CASSERLGGGSTDTQYF.

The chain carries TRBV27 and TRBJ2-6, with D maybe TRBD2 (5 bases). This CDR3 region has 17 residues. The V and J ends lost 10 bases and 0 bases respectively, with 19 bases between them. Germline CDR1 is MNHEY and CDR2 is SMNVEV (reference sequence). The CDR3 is CATRKRERSSGANVLTF. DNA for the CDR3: TGTGCCACCCGGAAGAGGGAGAGAAGCTCTGGGGCCAACGTCCTGACTTTC. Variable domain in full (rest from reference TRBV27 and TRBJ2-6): EAQVTQNPRYLITVTGKKLTVTCSQNMNHEYMSWYRQDPGLGLRQIYYSMNVEVTDKGDVPEGYKVSRKEKRNFPLILESPSPNQTSLYFCATRKRERSSGANVLTFGAGSRLTVL.

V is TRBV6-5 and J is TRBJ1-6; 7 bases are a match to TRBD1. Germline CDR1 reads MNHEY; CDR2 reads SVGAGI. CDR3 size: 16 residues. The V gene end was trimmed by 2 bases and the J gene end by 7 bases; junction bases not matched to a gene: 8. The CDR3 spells CASSYTTRGQNSPLHF. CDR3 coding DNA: TGTGCCAGCAGTTACACGACGAGGGGGCAAAATTCACCCCTCCACTTT.

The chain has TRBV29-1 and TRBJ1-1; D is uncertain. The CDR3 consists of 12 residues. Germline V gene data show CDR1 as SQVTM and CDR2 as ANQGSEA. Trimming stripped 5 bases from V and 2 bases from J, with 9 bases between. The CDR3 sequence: CSVRRLNTEAFF. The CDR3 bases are TGCAGCGTTCGGCGGCTTAACACTGAAGCTTTCTTT.

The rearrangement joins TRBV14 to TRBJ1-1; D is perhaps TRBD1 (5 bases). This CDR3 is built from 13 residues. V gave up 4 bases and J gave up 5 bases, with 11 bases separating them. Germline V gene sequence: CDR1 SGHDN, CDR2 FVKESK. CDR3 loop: CASSLNAGTEAFF. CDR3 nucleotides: TGTGCCAGCAGCCTGAACGCAGGGACTGAAGCTTTCTTT.

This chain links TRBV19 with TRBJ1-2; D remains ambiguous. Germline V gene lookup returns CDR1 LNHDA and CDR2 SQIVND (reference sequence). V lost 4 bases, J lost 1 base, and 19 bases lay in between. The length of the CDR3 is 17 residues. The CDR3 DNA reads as TGTGCCAGTAGTACTCCACCCGCGGCAACCGATAACTATGGCTACACCTTC. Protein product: CASSTPPAATDNYGYTF.

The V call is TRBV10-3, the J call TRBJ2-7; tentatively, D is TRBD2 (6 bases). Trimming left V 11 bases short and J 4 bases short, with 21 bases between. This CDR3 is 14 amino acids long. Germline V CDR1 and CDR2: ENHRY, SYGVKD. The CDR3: CALSSSSGSYEQYF. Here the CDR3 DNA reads TGTGCCCTTTCTTCGTCCAGCGGGTCTTACGAGCAGTACTTC.

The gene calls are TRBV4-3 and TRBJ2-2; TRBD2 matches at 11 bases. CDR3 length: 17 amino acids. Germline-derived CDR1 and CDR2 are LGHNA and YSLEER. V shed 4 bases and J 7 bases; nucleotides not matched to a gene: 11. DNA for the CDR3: TGCGCCAGCAGCCCGGGGACTAGCGGAGCCGGGGTCGGGGAGCTGTTTTTT. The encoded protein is CASSPGTSGAGVGELFF.

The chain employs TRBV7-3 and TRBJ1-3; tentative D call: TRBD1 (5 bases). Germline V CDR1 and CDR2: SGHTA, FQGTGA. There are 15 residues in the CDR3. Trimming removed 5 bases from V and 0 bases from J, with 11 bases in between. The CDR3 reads CASSARGGSGNTIYF. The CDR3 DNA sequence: TGTGCCAGCAGCGCGAGGGGAGGCTCTGGAAACACCATATATTTT.

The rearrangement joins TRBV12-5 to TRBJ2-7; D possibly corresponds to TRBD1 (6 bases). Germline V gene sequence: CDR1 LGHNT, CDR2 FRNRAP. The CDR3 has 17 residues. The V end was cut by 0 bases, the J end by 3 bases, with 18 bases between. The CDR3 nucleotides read TGTGCTAGTGGTTTGGTACAACAGGGACGGCCTAACTACGAGCAGTACTTC. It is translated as CASGLVQQGRPNYEQYF.

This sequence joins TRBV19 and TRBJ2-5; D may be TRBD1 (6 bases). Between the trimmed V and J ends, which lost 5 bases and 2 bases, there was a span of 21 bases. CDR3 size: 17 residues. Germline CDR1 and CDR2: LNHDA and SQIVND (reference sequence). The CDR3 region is CASSSRDRSPFQETQYF. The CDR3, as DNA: TGTGCCAGTAGTTCCCGAGACAGGAGCCCCTTTCAAGAGACCCAGTACTTC.